The clone carrying this T cell receptor (beta chain) was counted at least ten times. Its antigen is undetermined. The data originate from a study of T cell repertoires in cytomegalovirus infection. Regarding the study as a whole: HLA-C-restricted TCR beta clonotypes specific for CMV led the ex vivo response.

TCRdb ran MiXCR on the reads and lists one entry per CDR3 protein. The data contain 40,000 to 50,000 distinct CDR3 sequences, 20% of them singletons. Germline V CDR1 and CDR2: WSHSY, SAAADI. The CDR3 runs to 15 residues. V lost 5 bases, J lost 2 bases, and 4 bases stayed unmatched. The chain links TRBV10-2 to TRBJ2-3, with 10 bases aligning to TRBD2. Sequenced material: PBMCs, sequenced either directly or after in vitro stimulation (not recorded which). The receptor was isolated from a human donor in good health (CMV status not recorded). Some clones in this sample may be carry-over from other donors' samples. The CDR3 region is CASSYLAGDTDTQYF. The CDR3 bases are TGCGCCAGCAGTTATCTAGCGGGAGACACAGATACGCAGTATTTT.